This T cell receptor beta chain stems from a study of human T cells and chemical hapten exposure. Study-wide background: Once 0.01% DPC had been applied to the upper back by patch test, readings were taken at 6 days. General study results and limits: Following DPC sensitization, TCRs present above 1 in 1000 frequency showed no change.

For the library, individual cDNA molecules each received unique molecular identifiers. TCRdb re-derived calls from the RACE reads in MiXCR, one entry per CDR3 protein. Among 65,000 to 100,000 distinct CDR3 sequences, about 6.6% were seen once, and the ten largest hold approximately 1.2%. This clonotype was counted at least ten times. Its antigen is unidentified. Time point defined: patch test 2, 6 weeks after DPC sensitization. Treatment in this sample: therapeutic diphenylcyclopropenone sensitization with weekly scalp DPC. This TCR was sampled from a woman aged 30 to 39 with alopecia areata. Some clones in this sample may be carry-over from other donors' samples. This material consisted of whole blood, taken in connection with sensitization to the hapten diphenylcyclopropenone (DPC).

CDR3 in amino acids: CASSYTRTFYGYTF. DNA of the CDR3: TGTGCCAGCAGTTACACACGGACCTTCTATGGCTACACCTTC. The chain employs TRBV6-5 and TRBJ1-2; D is ambiguous. This CDR3 has 14 amino acids. Germline V lookup: CDR1 MNHEY, CDR2 SVGAGI. V dropped 2 bases and J dropped 4 bases, with 11 bases sitting between them.